Each of the 8 T cell receptor beta chains below was sequenced from the same sample in a study of CD4 T cells in relation to SARS-CoV-2 and coronaviruses. Unexposed donor CD4+ T cells date from about 2011-2018, before the COVID-19 pandemic. Isolation of CD4+ T cells took place after around eleven days in culture. Profiled with immunoSEQ multiplex PCR; TCRdb holds only in-frame clones, not every one. Here the sample spans around 20,000 clones, about 77% being singletons. Their specific antigens are unknown. Sample: CD4+ T cells from PBMCs, cultured in vitro. These receptor sequences come from a human donor in good health.

In this sample, this clone turned up a few times. The rearrangement links TRBV18 to TRBJ1-1, with no clear D. V lost 6 bases and J lost 0, with 8 bases in between. The CDR3 runs 13 residues. From germline, CDR1 is KGHSH and CDR2 LQKENI. In DNA form, the CDR3 reads TGTGCCAGCTCGCCAAATATGAACACTGAAGCTTTCTTT. Translation gives CASSPNMNTEAFF.

This sequence joins TRBV11-2 and TRBJ2-7; D possibly corresponds to TRBD2 (5 bases). The length of the CDR3 is 15 residues. Deletions cut 2 bases from V and 5 bases from J, with 16 bases between. The V gene's germline CDR1 is SGHAT and CDR2 FQNNGV. CDR3 DNA sequence: TGTGCCAGCAGCTTAAATCGTAGAGGGTCCCACGAGCAGTACTTC. Protein product: CASSLNRRGSHEQYF.

The chain has TRBV5-1 and TRBJ2-4; 9 nucleotides match TRBD1. Germline CDR1 is SGHRS and CDR2 is YFSETQ. V shed 4 bases, J shed 0 bases, and the junction held 8 bases outside the gene matches. The CDR3 runs to 17 residues. The CDR3 here is CASSQGQGGIAKNIQYF. CDR3 sequence (DNA): TGCGCCAGCAGCCAGGGACAGGGAGGGATAGCCAAAAACATTCAGTACTTC.

The chain uses TRBV30 and TRBJ1-5, with a tentative D call TRBD1 (5 bases). The CDR3 is 14 residues long. CDR1 GTSNPN and CDR2 SVGIG come from the germline V gene (reference sequence). Trimming removed 1 base from V and 0 bases from J, with 7 bases in between. CDR3 in amino acids: CAWSGGDSNQPQHF. Written as DNA, the CDR3 is TGTGCCTGGAGTGGGGGGGATAGCAATCAGCCCCAGCATTTT.

V usage is TRBV5-8 and J usage is TRBJ1-1; D is possibly TRBD1 (6 bases). Between the trimmed V and J ends, which lost 4 bases and 3 bases, there was a span of 16 bases. This CDR3 has 15 residues. CDR1 and CDR2 (germline): SGHTS, YDEGEE. CDR3 sequence reads: CASSPGTFFDTEAFF. CDR3 coding DNA: TGTGCCAGCAGCCCCGGGACATTTTTTGACACTGAAGCTTTCTTT.

The chain carries TRBV24-1 and TRBJ2-1; D may correspond to TRBD1 or TRBD2 (5 bases each). Germline V CDR1 and CDR2: KGHDR, SFDVKD. Trimming left V 7 bases short and J 9 bases short, with 33 bases between. The CDR3 has 19 residues. For the CDR3, the DNA is TGTGCCACCAGGGGACCGGGCCCTCTCGTCCATACATCCTTCCCTGAGCAGTTCTTC. It codes for CATRGPGPLVHTSFPEQFF.

The chain combines TRBV30 with TRBJ1-4; unclear D gene. The CDR3 has 13 residues. V lost 0 bases to trimming and J lost 8 bases, with 10 bases between them. Germline CDR1 and CDR2: GTSNPN and SVGIG (reference sequence). The CDR3 region is CAWSVSASEKLFF. For the CDR3, the DNA is TGTGCCTGGAGTGTCAGTGCTAGCGAAAAACTGTTTTTT.

V gene TRBV10-3 combines with J gene TRBJ1-3; 7 nucleotides match TRBD1. V lost 3 bases, J lost 1 base, and 3 bases stayed unmatched. This CDR3 comprises 15 residues. Germline CDR1 reads ENHRY; CDR2 reads SYGVKD. In DNA, the CDR3 is TGTGCCATCAGTGATGACAGGGCTTCTGGAAACACCATATATTTT. It codes for CAISDDRASGNTIYF.